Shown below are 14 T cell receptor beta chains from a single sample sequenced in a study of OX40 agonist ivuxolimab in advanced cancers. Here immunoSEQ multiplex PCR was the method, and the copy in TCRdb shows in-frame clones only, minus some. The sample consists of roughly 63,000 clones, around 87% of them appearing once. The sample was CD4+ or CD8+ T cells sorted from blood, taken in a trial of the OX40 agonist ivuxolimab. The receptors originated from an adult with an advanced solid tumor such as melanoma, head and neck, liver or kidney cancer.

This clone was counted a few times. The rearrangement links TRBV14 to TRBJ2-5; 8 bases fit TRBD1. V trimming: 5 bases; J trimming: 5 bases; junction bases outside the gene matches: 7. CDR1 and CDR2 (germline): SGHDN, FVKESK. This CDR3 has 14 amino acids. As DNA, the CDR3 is TGTGCCAGCAGCTTCCGGACAGGGTGGGAGACCCAGTACTTC. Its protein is CASSFRTGWETQYF.

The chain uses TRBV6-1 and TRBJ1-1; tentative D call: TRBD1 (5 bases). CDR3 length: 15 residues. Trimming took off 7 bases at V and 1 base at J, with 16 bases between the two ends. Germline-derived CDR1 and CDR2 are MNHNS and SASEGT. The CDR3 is CASIRLWGANTEAFF. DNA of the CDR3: TGTGCCAGCATCCGCCTTTGGGGCGCGAACACTGAAGCTTTCTTT.

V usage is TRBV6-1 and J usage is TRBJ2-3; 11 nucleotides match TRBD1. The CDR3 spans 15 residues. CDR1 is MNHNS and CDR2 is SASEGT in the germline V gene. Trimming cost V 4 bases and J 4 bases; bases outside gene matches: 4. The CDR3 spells CASSGTGGASDTQYF. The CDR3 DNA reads TGTGCCAGCAGTGGGACAGGGGGCGCCTCAGATACGCAGTATTTT.

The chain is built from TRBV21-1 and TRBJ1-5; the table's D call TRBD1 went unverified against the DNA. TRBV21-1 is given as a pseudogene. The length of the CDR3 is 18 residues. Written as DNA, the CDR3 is TGTGCCAGCAGCAAAGGGGGGTCGAGCCAGGGGGTGAATCAGCCCCAGCATTTT. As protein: CASSKGGSSQGVNQPQHF.

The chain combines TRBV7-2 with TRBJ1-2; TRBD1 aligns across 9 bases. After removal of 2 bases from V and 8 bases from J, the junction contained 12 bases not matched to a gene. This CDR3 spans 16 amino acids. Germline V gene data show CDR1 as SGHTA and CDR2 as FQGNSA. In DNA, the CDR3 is TGTGCCAGCAGCTTAAGGCCGGCGGGACAGGGATGGGGCTACACCTTC. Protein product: CASSLRPAGQGWGYTF.

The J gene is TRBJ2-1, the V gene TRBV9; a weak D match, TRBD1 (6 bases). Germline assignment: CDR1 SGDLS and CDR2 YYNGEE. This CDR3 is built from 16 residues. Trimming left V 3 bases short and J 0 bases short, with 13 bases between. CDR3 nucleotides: TGTGCCAGCAGCGCACAGGGCTTGAGCTCCTACAATGAGCAGTTCTTC. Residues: CASSAQGLSSYNEQFF.

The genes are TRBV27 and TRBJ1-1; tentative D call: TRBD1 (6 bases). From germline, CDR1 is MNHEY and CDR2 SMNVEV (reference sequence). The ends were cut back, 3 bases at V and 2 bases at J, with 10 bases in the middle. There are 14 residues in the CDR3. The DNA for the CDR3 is TGTGCCAGCAGTTTCGGGGGCTTTAACACTGAAGCTTTCTTT. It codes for CASSFGGFNTEAFF.

The CDR3, as DNA: TGCAGCGTAACGGCGAGGCTAGCGGGGGGTGCAGATACGCAGTATTTT. Its protein product is CSVTARLAGGADTQYF. The chain carries TRBV29-1 and TRBJ2-3, with 11 bases lining up with TRBD2. The CDR3 length is 16 residues. The J segment lost 4 bases and the V segment lost 6 bases, leaving 12 bases of the junction unmatched. Germline CDR1 SQVTM, CDR2 ANQGSEA.

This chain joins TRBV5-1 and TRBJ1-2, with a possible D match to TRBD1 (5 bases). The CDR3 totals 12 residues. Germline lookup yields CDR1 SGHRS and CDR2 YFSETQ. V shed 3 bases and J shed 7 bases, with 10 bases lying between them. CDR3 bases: TGCGCCAGCAGCTCGGACATGATTGGCTACACCTTC. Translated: CASSSDMIGYTF.

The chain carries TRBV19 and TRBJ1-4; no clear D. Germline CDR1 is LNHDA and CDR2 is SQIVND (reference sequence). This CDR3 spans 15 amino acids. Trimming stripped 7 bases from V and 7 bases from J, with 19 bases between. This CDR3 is CASTPGGWEREKLFF. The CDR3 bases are TGTGCCAGTACCCCGGGAGGGTGGGAGCGTGAAAAACTGTTTTTT.

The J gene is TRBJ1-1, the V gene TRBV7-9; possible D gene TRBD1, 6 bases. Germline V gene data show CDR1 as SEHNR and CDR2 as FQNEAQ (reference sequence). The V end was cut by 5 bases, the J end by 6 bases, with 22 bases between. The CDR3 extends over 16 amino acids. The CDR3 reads CASSPRAGQLRSEAFF. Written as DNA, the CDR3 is TGTGCCAGCAGCCCCAGAGCAGGACAGCTAAGGTCTGAAGCTTTCTTT.

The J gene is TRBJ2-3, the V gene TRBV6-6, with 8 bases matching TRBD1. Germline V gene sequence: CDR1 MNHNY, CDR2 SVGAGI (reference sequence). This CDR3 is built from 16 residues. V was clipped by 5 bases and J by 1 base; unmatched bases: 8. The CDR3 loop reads CASSARGQGGTDTQYF. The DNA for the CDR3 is TGTGCCAGCAGTGCCCGTGGACAGGGTGGCACAGATACGCAGTATTTT.

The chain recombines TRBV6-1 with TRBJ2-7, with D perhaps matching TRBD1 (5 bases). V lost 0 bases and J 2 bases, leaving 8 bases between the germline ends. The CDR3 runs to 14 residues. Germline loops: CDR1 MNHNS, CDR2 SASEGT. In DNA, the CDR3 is TGTGCCAGCAGTGAAGCGGGGCTGACCTACGAGCAGTACTTC. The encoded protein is CASSEAGLTYEQYF.

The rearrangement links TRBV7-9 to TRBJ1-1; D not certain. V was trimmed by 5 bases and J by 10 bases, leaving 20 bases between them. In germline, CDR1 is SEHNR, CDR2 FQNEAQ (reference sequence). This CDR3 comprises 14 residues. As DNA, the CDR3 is TGTGCCAGCAGCCTGGCGGCGTCAGGCACGGTAGCTTTCTTT. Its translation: CASSLAASGTVAFF.